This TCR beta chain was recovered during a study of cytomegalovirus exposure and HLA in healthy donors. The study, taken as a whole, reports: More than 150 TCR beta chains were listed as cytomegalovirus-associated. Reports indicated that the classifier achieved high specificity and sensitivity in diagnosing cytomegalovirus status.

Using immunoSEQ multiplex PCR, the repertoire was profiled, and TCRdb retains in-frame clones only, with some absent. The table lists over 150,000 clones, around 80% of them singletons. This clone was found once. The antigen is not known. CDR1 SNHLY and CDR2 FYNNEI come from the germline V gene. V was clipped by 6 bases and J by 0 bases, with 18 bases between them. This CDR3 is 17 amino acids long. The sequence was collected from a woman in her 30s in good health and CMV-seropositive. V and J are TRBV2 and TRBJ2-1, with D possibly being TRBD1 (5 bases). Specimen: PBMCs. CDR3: CASSDALGPSSYNEQFF. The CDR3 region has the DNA TGTGCCAGCAGCGACGCGTTGGGGCCGAGCTCCTACAATGAGCAGTTCTTC. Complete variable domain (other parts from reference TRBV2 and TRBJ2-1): EPEVTQTPSHQVTQMGQEVILRCVPISNHLYFYWYRQILGQKVEFLVSFYNNEISEKSEIFDDQFSVERPDGSNFTLKIRSTKLEDSAMYFCASSDALGPSSYNEQFFGPGTRLTVL.